This T cell receptor (beta chain) was identified during a study of blood T cells in healthy people across ages. The germline V gene has CDR1 SGHNT and CDR2 YYREEE (reference sequence). With V trimmed by 6 bases and J by 4 bases, 13 bases remained unmatched. The CDR3 spans 16 residues. Primed by a sample-barcoded 5' primer and a J-beta primer mix, a second PCR proceeded for roughly 7 to 11 cycles. Using its own MiXCR run on the 5' RACE reads, TCRdb lists one record per CDR3 protein. The sample shows about 1.6 million distinct CDR3 sequences, about 35% of them seen only once. What was sequenced was blood. V usage is TRBV5-4 and J usage is TRBJ2-1; 7 bases line up with TRBD2. This TCR was sampled from a woman under 40 in good health. The CDR3 bases are TGTGCCAGCACCACTGCGGCTAGCGGAGGGTACAATGAGCAGTTCTTC. Its protein is CASTTAASGGYNEQFF.